A selection of T cell receptor beta chains follows, all from one sample in a study of radiotherapy plus CTLA-4 blockade in lung cancer. TCRdb's copy holds only in-frame clones and misses some; the assay was immunoSEQ multiplex PCR. The sample has 25,000 to 35,000 clones, 75% to 85% seen once. The sample consisted of peripheral blood, taken from a patient treated with radiotherapy plus ipilimumab. The receptors stem from a human donor with non-small cell lung cancer that progressed on radiotherapy plus ipilimumab. Each CDR3 is given with its conserved first and last residue. The D gene is left open where the match is weak. Clone size is stated in some rows and not others, as once, few, many or a class when expanded.

-,TRBJ2-5,TRBV6-6,-,CASQGLGETQYF,TGTGCCTCACAGGGTCTGGGAGAGACCCAGTACTTC
-,TRBJ2-7,TRBV6-5,TRBD1,CASSYPGGTGSYEQYF,TGTGCCAGCAGTTACCCTGGAGGGACAGGGTCCTACGAGCAGTACTTC
-,TRBJ2-5,TRBV29-1,TRBD1,CSVKGQGDRETQYF,TGCAGCGTCAAAGGACAGGGGGATAGGGAGACCCAGTACTTC
-,TRBJ2-1,TRBV5-1,-,CASSSYNRADNEQFF,TGCGCCAGCAGCTCATACAACAGGGCCGACAATGAGCAGTTCTTC
-,TRBJ1-5,TRBV18,-,CASSPTSGNQPQHF,TGTGCCAGCTCACCAACCTCGGGTAATCAGCCCCAGCATTTT
-,TRBJ2-1,TRBV14,TRBD1,CASSPDRGLINEQFF,TGTGCCAGCAGCCCAGACAGGGGGTTGATAAATGAGCAGTTCTTC
few,TRBJ2-7,TRBV6-1,-,CASSTLRNSWYEQYF,TGTGCCAGCAGTACCCTACGAAACAGTTGGTACGAGCAGTACTTC
-,TRBJ2-2,TRBV7-9,-,CASSLATGSLAGELFF,TGTGCCAGCAGCTTAGCTACAGGGAGCCTCGCCGGGGAGCTGTTTTTT
-,TRBJ1-1,TRBV28,-,CASSLRLNTEAFF,TGTGCCAGCAGCTTGCGGTTGAACACTGAAGCTTTCTTT
-,TRBJ2-7,TRBV12-5,-,CASGPLYEQYF,TGTGCTAGTGGTCCCCTCTACGAGCAGTACTTC
-,TRBJ2-3,TRBV5-1,TRBD1,CASSLEVGQITDTQYF,TGCGCCAGCAGCTTGGAGGTGGGACAGATCACAGATACGCAGTATTTT
-,TRBJ1-5,TRBV27,-,CASRTLQGGSNQPQHF,TGTGCCAGCAGGACTCTACAGGGCGGGAGCAATCAGCCCCAGCATTTT
few,TRBJ1-4,TRBV7-9,-,CASSLGLSNEKLFF,TGTGCCAGCAGCTTAGGACTGTCGAATGAAAAACTGTTTTTT
-,TRBJ1-3,TRBV6-5,-,CASSYSGGAGNTIYF,TGTGCCAGCAGTTACTCCGGCGGGGCTGGAAACACCATATATTTT
-,TRBJ2-7,TRBV7-9,TRBD2,CASSLSGGFEQYF,TGTGCCAGCAGCTTATCGGGGGGTTTCGAGCAGTACTTC
-,TRBJ1-2,TRBV29-1,-,CSIGGSYYGYTF,TGCAGCATCGGGGGGAGTTACTATGGCTACACCTTC
-,TRBJ1-4,TRBV6-7,TRBD1,CASSGPSIKKGTAYEKLFF,TGTGCCAGCAGCGGTCCCTCGATCAAAAAAGGGACAGCTTATGAAAAACTGTTTTTT
-,TRBJ2-7,TRBV11-2,TRBD2,CASSSVGLAVYEQYF,TGTGCCAGCAGCTCTGTGGGACTAGCAGTCTACGAGCAGTACTTC
-,TRBJ2-7,TRBV6-6,TRBD2,CASQGQRGASLYEQYF,TGTGCCAGCCAGGGGCAGCGGGGGGCTTCCCTCTACGAGCAGTACTTC
-,TRBJ2-1,TRBV15,TRBD1,CATSRDWTGGINEQFF,TGTGCCACCAGCAGAGATTGGACAGGGGGGATCAATGAGCAGTTCTTC
-,TRBJ2-3,TRBV6-1,-,CASSPRQRTDTQYF,TGTGCCAGCAGTCCGAGACAGCGCACAGATACGCAGTATTTT
-,TRBJ1-1,TRBV11-2,TRBD1,CASRQGDLMNTEAFF,TGTGCCAGTCGACAGGGGGACCTTATGAACACTGAAGCTTTCTTT
-,TRBJ1-1,TRBV5-5,TRBD1,CASSQGQGWDGAFF,TGTGCCAGCAGCCAGGGACAGGGTTGGGACGGAGCTTTCTTT
-,TRBJ1-5,TRBV6-5,TRBD1,CASSAPGQGVRPQHF,TGTGCCAGCAGTGCCCCGGGACAGGGGGTGCGGCCCCAGCATTTT
-,TRBJ2-5,TRBV6-6,TRBD2,CASGEGAGEQETQYF,TGTGCCAGCGGAGAGGGAGCGGGGGAACAAGAGACCCAGTACTTC
few,TRBJ1-1,TRBV6-4,-,CASSFDRNTEAFF,TGTGCCAGCAGTTTTGACAGGAACACTGAAGCTTTCTTT
-,TRBJ1-6,TRBV28,-,CASRPPGTYNSPLHF,TGTGCCAGCAGGCCCCCAGGCACCTATAATTCACCCCTCCACTTT
-,TRBJ2-3,TRBV5-5,-,CASSLGGWSVGYGDTQYF,TGTGCCAGCAGCTTGGGAGGGTGGAGCGTAGGTTATGGAGATACGCAGTATTTT
-,TRBJ1-1,TRBV19,-,CASSATGNTEAFF,TGTGCCAGTAGTGCCACAGGGAACACTGAAGCTTTCTTT
-,TRBJ2-3,TRBV7-3,-,CASSFRTDEDTQYF,TGTGCCAGCAGCTTCCGGACAGACGAGGATACGCAGTATTTT
-,TRBJ2-3,TRBV11-1,TRBD2,CASSLTSSGIVGTQYF,TGTGCCAGCAGCTTGACGTCTAGCGGGATAGTCGGGACGCAGTATTTT
-,TRBJ1-4,TRBV18,TRBD1,CASSPYGGQDSEKLFF,TGTGCCAGCTCACCATACGGGGGACAGGACAGCGAAAAACTGTTTTTT
-,TRBJ2-1,TRBV27,TRBD2,CASSFVTSGGAYNEQFF,TGTGCCAGCAGTTTCGTGACTAGCGGGGGGGCTTACAATGAGCAGTTCTTC